These 2 T cell receptor beta chains were all obtained from the same sample, sequenced in a study of cytomegalovirus exposure and HLA in healthy donors. Primers: 60 Vbeta forward and 13 Jbeta reverse. The protocol was immunoSEQ multiplex PCR, while the TCRdb copy is restricted to in-frame clones and leaves out a portion. The sample lists about 210,000 clones; around 81% were seen once. The sample comprised PBMCs. The receptors were sampled from a woman aged 45-60 years in good health and CMV-seropositive.

This rearrangement joins TRBV5-1 to TRBJ1-1; D gene uncertain. Trimming stripped 4 bases from V and 1 base from J, with 11 bases between. Looked up from germline, CDR1 is SGHRS and CDR2 is YFSETQ. The CDR3 extends over 14 amino acids. CDR3 in DNA: TGCGCCAGCAGCACCACGACAAGGAACACTGAAGCTTTCTTT. Amino acid sequence: CASSTTTRNTEAFF.

This chain links TRBV7-3 with TRBJ2-3; 9 bases are shared with TRBD2. The CDR3 is made up of 17 amino acids. The germline V gene has CDR1 SGHTA and CDR2 FQGTGA. Unmatched junction bases numbered 10, after V lost 4 bases and J lost 2 bases. CDR3 in amino acids: CASSSPGGGGSTDTQYF. In DNA form, the CDR3 reads TGTGCCAGCAGCTCCCCCGGCGGGGGGGGATCCACAGATACGCAGTATTTT.